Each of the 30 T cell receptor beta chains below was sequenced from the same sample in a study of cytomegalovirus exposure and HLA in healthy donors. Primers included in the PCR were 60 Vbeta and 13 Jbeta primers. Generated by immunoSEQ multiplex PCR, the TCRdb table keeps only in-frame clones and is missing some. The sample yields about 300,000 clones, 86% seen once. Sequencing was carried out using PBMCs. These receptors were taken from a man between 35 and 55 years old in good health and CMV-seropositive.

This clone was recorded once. The CDR3 loop is CSVVTPRGQETQYF. CDR3 coding DNA: TGCAGCGTTGTTACGCCCCGGGGCCAAGAGACCCAGTACTTC. The chain combines TRBV29-1 with TRBJ2-5; D possibly corresponds to TRBD2 (5 bases). In germline, CDR1 is SQVTM, CDR2 ANQGSEA. The CDR3 extends over 14 amino acids. V shed 4 bases and J shed 1 base, with 13 bases lying between them.

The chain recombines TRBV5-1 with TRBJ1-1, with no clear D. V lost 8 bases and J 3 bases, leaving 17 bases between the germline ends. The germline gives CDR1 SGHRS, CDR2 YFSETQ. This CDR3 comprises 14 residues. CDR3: CASTRGDGDTEAFF. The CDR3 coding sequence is TGCGCCAGTACCCGAGGCGACGGAGACACTGAAGCTTTCTTT.

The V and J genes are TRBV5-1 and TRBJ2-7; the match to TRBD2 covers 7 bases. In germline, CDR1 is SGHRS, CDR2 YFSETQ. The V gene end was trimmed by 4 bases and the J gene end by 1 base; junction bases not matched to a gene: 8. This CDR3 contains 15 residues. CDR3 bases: TGCGCCAGCAGCCCGGCGGGACTACTTTCCTACGAGCAGTACTTC. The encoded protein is CASSPAGLLSYEQYF.

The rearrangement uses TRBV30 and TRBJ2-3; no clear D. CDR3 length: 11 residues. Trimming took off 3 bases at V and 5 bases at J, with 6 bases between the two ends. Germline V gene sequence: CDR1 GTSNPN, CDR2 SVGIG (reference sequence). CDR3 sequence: CAWSERDTQYF. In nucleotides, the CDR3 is TGTGCCTGGAGCGAGAGAGATACGCAGTATTTT.

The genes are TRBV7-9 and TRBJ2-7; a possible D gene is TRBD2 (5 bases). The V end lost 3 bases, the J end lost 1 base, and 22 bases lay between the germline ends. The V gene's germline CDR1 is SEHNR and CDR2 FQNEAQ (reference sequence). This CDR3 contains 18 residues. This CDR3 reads CASSFSGWTEVTSYEQYF. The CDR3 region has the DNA TGTGCCAGCAGCTTCTCCGGTTGGACGGAGGTAACGTCCTACGAGCAGTACTTC.

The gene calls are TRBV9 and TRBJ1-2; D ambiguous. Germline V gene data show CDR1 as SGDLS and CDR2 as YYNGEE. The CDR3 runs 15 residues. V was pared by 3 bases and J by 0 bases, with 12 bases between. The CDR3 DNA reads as TGTGCCAGCAGCGGCGGATCGTCTCCTAACTATGGCTACACCTTC. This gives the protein CASSGGSSPNYGYTF.

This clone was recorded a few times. CDR3 DNA: TGTGCCAGCAGCACCGGGACAGGGGGTTTTAACACCGGGGAGCTGTTTTTT. Its translation is CASSTGTGGFNTGELFF. The chain links TRBV13 to TRBJ2-2; 11 bases agree with TRBD1. Per germline, CDR1 PRHDT and CDR2 FYEKMQ (reference sequence). This CDR3 comprises 17 residues. Trimming cost V 5 bases and J 2 bases; bases outside gene matches: 7.

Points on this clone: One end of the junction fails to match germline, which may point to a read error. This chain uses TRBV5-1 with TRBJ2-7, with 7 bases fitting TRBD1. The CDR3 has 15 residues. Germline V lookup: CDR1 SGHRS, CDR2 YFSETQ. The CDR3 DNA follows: TGCGCCAGCAGCCTCGGGACAGTGGGGACCTACGGGCAGTACTTC. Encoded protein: CASSLGTVGTYGQYF.

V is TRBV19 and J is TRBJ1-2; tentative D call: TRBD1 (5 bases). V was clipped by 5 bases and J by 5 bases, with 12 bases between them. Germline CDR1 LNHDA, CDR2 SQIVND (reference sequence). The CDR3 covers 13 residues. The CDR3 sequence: CASSPGGTYGYTF. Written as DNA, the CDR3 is TGTGCCAGTAGTCCCGGGGGAACATATGGCTACACCTTC.

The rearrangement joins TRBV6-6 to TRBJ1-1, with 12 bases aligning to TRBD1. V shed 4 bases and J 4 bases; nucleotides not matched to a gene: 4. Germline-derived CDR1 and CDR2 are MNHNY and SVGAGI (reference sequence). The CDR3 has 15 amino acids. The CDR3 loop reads CASSLGQGARTEAFF. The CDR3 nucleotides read TGTGCCAGCAGTTTGGGACAGGGGGCGCGCACTGAAGCTTTCTTT.

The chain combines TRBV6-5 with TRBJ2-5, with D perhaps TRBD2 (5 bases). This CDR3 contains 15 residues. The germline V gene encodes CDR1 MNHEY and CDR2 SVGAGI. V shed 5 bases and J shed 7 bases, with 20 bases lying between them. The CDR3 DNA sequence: TGTGCCAGCAGTACCTGGCGGGTAGGCCCTAGGACCCAGTACTTC. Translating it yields CASSTWRVGPRTQYF.

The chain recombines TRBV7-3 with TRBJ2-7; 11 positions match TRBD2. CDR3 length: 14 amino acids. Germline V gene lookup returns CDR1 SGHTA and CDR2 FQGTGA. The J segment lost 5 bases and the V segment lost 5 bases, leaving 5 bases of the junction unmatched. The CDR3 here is CASSPSGRFDEQYF. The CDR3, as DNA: TGTGCCAGCAGCCCTAGCGGGAGGTTCGACGAGCAGTACTTC.

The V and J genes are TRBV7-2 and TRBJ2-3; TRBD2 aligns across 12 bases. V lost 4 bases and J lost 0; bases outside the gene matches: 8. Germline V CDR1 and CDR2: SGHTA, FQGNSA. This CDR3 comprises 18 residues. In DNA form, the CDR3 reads TGTGCCAGCAGCTCTTTTACACTAGCGGGAGGTAGCACAGATACGCAGTATTTT. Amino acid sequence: CASSSFTLAGGSTDTQYF.

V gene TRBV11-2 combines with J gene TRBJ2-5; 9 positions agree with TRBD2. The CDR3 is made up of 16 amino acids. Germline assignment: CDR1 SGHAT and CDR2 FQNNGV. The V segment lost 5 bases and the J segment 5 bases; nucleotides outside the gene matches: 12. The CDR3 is CASSPGRASGKETQYF. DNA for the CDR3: TGTGCCAGCAGCCCCGGGAGGGCTAGCGGGAAGGAGACCCAGTACTTC.

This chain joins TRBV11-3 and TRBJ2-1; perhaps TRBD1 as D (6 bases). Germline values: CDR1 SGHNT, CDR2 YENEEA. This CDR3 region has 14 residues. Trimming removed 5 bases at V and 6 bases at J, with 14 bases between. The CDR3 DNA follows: TGTGCCAGCAGCGCCCGGGACAACCGCAATGAGCAGTTCTTC. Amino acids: CASSARDNRNEQFF.

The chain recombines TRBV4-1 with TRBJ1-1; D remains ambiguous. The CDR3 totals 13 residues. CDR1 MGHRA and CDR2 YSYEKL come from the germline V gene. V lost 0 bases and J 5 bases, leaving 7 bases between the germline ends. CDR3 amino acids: CASSQDQRTEAFF. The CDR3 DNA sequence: TGCGCCAGCAGCCAAGATCAACGGACTGAAGCTTTCTTT.

Written as DNA, the CDR3 is TGTGCCAGCACCCGCGGGCTTGACAATGAGCAGTTCTTC. It specifies CASTRGLDNEQFF. The chain carries TRBV7-2 and TRBJ2-1, with a possible D match to TRBD2 (5 bases). Trimming stripped 7 bases from V and 5 bases from J, with 12 bases between. From germline, CDR1 is SGHTA and CDR2 FQGNSA. The CDR3 runs to 13 residues.

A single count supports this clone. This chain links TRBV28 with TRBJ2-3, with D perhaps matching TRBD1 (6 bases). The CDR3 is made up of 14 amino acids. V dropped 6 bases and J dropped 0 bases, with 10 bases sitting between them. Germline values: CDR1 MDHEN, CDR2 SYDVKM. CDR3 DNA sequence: TGTGCCAGCAGACCCCAGGGGAGCACAGATACGCAGTATTTT. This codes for CASRPQGSTDTQYF. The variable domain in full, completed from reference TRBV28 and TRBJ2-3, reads DVKVTQSSRYLVKRTGEKVFLECVQDMDHENMFWYRQDPGLGLRLIYFSYDVKMKEKGDIPEGYSVSREKKERFSLILESASTNQTSMYLCASRPQGSTDTQYFGPGTRLTVL.

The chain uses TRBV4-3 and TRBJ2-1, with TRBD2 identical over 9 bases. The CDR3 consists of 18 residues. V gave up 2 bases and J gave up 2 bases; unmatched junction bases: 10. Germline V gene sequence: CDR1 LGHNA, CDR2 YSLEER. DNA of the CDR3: TGCGCCAGCAGCCAACTCAGAGGCCTAGCGGGAACCTACAATGAGCAGTTCTTC. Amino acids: CASSQLRGLAGTYNEQFF.

The DNA of the CDR3 is TGTGCCAGCAGCCAAGGAGGGACTAGTGGCGAGCAGTACTTC. The encoded protein is CASSQGGTSGEQYF. V is TRBV4-2 and J is TRBJ2-7; 8 bases align to TRBD2. Germline lookup yields CDR1 LGHNA and CDR2 YNFKEQ. The CDR3 is 14 residues long. V lost 1 base to trimming and J lost 6 bases; unmatched junction nucleotides: 5.

The CDR3 is CASSLSFRYRADNQPQHF. CDR3 bases: TGTGCCAGCAGTTTATCGTTTCGTTACAGGGCCGACAATCAGCCCCAGCATTTT. The chain is built from TRBV27 and TRBJ1-5; TRBD1 might be the D (6 bases). Germline values: CDR1 MNHEY, CDR2 SMNVEV (reference sequence). V gave up 0 bases and J gave up 3 bases, with 18 bases separating them. The CDR3 loop spans 18 amino acids.

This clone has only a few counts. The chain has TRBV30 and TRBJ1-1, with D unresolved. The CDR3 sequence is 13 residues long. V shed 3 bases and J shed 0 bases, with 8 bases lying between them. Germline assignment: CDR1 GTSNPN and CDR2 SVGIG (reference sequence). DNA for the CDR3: TGTGCCTGGAGGGGCAGCTTGAACACTGAAGCTTTCTTT. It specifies CAWRGSLNTEAFF.

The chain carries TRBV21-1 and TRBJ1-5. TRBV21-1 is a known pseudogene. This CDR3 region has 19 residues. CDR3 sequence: CASTRHQGLIPFDNQPQHF. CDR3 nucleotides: TGTGCCAGCACCAGACATCAGGGACTCATCCCATTTGACAATCAGCCCCAGCATTTT.

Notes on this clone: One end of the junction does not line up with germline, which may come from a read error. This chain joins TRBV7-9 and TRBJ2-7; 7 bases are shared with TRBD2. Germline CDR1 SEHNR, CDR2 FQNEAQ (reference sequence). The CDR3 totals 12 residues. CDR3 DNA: TGTTCCAGCAGCTTGGGGGGGGTGGAGCAGTACTTC. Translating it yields CSSSLGGVEQYF.

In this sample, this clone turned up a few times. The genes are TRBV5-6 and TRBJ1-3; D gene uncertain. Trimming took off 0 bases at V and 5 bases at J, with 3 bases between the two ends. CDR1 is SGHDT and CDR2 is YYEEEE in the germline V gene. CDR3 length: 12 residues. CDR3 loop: CASSLERNTIYF. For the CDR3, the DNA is TGTGCCAGCAGCTTGGAGCGAAACACCATATATTTT.

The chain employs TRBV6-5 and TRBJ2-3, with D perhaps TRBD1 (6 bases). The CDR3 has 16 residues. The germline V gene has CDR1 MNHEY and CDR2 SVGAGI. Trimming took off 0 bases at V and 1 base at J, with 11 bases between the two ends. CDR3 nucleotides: TGTGCCAGCAGTTACTCGATTCCAGGGGGCACAGATACGCAGTATTTT. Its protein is CASSYSIPGGTDTQYF.

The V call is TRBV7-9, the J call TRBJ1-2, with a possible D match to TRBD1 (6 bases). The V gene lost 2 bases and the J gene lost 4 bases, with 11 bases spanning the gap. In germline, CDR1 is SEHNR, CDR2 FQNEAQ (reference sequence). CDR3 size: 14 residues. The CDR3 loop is CASSLKDSPYGYTF. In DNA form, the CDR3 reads TGTGCCAGCAGCTTAAAGGACAGTCCCTATGGCTACACCTTC.

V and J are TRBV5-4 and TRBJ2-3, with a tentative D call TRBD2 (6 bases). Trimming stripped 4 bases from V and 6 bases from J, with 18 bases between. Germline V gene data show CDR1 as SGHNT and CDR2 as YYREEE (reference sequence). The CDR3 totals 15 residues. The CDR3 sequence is CASSGGGRGPDTQYF. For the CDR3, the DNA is TGTGCCAGCAGCGGCGGCGGGCGGGGACCTGATACGCAGTATTTT. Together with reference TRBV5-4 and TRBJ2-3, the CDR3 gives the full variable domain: ETGVTQSPTHLIKTRGQQVTLRCSSQSGHNTVSWYQQALGQGPQFIFQYYREEENGRGNFPPRFSGLQFPNYSSELNVNALELDDSALYLCASSGGGRGPDTQYFGPGTRLTVL.

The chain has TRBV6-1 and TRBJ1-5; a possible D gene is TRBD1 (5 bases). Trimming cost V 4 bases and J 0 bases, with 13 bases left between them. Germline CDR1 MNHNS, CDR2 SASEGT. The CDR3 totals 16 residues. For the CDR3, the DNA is TGTGCCAGCAGTGCGACGACAGCGTATAGCAATCAGCCCCAGCATTTT. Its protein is CASSATTAYSNQPQHF.

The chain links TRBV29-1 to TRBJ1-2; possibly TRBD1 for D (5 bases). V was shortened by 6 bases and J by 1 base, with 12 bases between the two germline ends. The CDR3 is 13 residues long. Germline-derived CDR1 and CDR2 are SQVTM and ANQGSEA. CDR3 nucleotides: TGCAGCGTCGACACAGGTCTTAACTATGGCTACACCTTC. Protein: CSVDTGLNYGYTF.